A single sample is the source of the 10 T cell receptor beta chains below, sequenced in a study of blood T cell repertoires in COVID-19. Data came from immunoSEQ multiplex PCR; TCRdb stores just in-frame clones and leaves some out. The repertoire has a few hundred thousand clones, around four fifths of them found once; the top ten carry 4% to 5%. Sequenced material: peripheral blood. Receptor source: a woman in her forties or fifties with active or convalescent COVID-19.

This chain links TRBV28 with TRBJ1-2; perhaps TRBD1 as D (5 bases). The V and J ends lost 2 bases and 8 bases respectively, with 18 bases between them. The CDR3 runs 15 residues. CDR1 is MDHEN, CDR2 SYDVKM, per germline. The CDR3 region is CASSLGAQRGGGYTF. In nucleotides, the CDR3 is TGTGCCAGCAGTTTAGGGGCCCAGCGGGGCGGAGGCTACACCTTC.

The chain joins TRBV27 to TRBJ1-2; TRBD1 aligns across 7 bases. Germline loops: CDR1 MNHEY, CDR2 SMNVEV (reference sequence). V gave up 5 bases and J gave up 1 base; unmatched junction bases: 7. This CDR3 contains 15 residues. CDR3 sequence reads: CASSPWTGSNYGYTF. The CDR3 region has the DNA TGTGCCAGCAGTCCTTGGACAGGAAGTAACTATGGCTACACCTTC.

The V gene is TRBV7-9, the J gene TRBJ1-6, with TRBD1 matching over 10 bases. V lost 5 bases and J lost 3; bases outside the gene matches: 13. The CDR3 has 19 residues. Germline CDR1 is SEHNR and CDR2 is FQNEAQ (reference sequence). This CDR3 reads CASSPRRDRGFYYNSPLHF. The CDR3 DNA reads TGTGCCAGCAGCCCCCGCCGGGACAGGGGATTTTACTATAATTCACCCCTCCACTTT.

This chain joins TRBV6-5 and TRBJ1-2; D remains unclear. This CDR3 region has 13 residues. The germline gives CDR1 MNHEY, CDR2 SVGAGI. V was cut by 7 bases and J by 0 bases, with 9 bases left in between. CDR3 coding DNA: TGTGCCAGCATCAGCGGAACTAACTATGGCTACACCTTC. It is translated as CASISGTNYGYTF.

This chain links TRBV9 with TRBJ1-2, with D possibly matching TRBD1 (5 bases). The germline V and J ends were trimmed by 1 base and 4 bases, with 14 bases remaining between them. CDR1 is SGDLS and CDR2 is YYNGEE in the germline V gene. The CDR3 runs to 15 residues. CDR3 nucleotide sequence: TGTGCCAGCAGCGTAAGTTTAGGAGGGACCTATGGCTACACCTTC. Translated, it gives CASSVSLGGTYGYTF.

V gene TRBV6-2 or TRBV6-3 combines with J gene TRBJ2-1, with TRBD2 identical over 10 bases. The junction had 17 bases not matched to a gene; V was cut back by 2 bases and J by 4 bases. The CDR3 covers 20 residues. Germline lookup yields CDR1 MNHEY and CDR2 SVGEGT. In DNA, the CDR3 is TGTGCCAGCAGTTACCAATCCAAATTAAGGACTAGCGGAGCTTACAATGAGCAGTTCTTC. Protein: CASSYQSKLRTSGAYNEQFF.

The genes are TRBV30 and TRBJ1-5; D uncertain. V was cut by 1 base and J by 5 bases, with 9 bases left in between. The CDR3 totals 13 residues. CDR1 and CDR2 from the germline V gene are GTSNPN and SVGIG (reference sequence). The CDR3 DNA follows: TGTGCCTGGAGTGGGGAGGACTATCAGCCCCAGCATTTT. Amino acids: CAWSGEDYQPQHF. Looking up the rest from reference TRBV30 and TRBJ1-5 gives the full variable domain: SQTIHQWPATLVQPVGSPLSLECTVEGTSNPNLYWYRQAAGRGLQLLFYSVGIGQISSEVPQNLSASRPQDRQFILSSKKLLLSDSGFYLCAWSGEDYQPQHFGDGTRLSIL.

The chain combines TRBV6-2 or TRBV6-3 with TRBJ2-5; D not resolved. There are 11 residues in the CDR3. Trimming stripped 2 bases from V and 6 bases from J, with 4 bases between. Germline CDR1 MNHEY, CDR2 SVGEGT. DNA of the CDR3: TGTGCCAGCAGTTACACACAGACCCAGTACTTC. Protein sequence: CASSYTQTQYF.

The chain carries TRBV27 and TRBJ1-4, with TRBD1 matching 7 bases. V lost 5 bases and J lost 5; bases outside the gene matches: 8. The CDR3 covers 15 residues. Per the germline V gene, CDR1 is MNHEY and CDR2 is SMNVEV (reference sequence). The CDR3, as DNA: TGTGCCAGCAGTCAACTGGCACAGGGGAATGAAAAACTGTTTTTT. This sequence encodes CASSQLAQGNEKLFF.

The rearrangement links TRBV4-1 to TRBJ2-7; 9 bases fit TRBD1. The CDR3 runs to 16 residues. CDR1 and CDR2 from the germline V gene are MGHRA and YSYEKL. V trimming: 0 bases; J trimming: 2 bases; junction bases outside the gene matches: 5. CDR3 coding DNA: TGCGCCAGCAGCCAAGATCCTTGGGACAGGGCCTACGAGCAGTACTTC. The encoded protein is CASSQDPWDRAYEQYF.